The 13 T cell receptor beta chains below come from one sample, sequenced in a study of T cells in pancreatic ductal adenocarcinoma. Selected pancreatic ductal adenocarcinoma patients had undergone surgery without neoadjuvant therapy. Generated by immunoSEQ multiplex PCR, the TCRdb table keeps only in-frame clones and is missing some. Here the sample spans roughly 100,000 clones, 90% to 95% being singletons. The source material was PBMCs. The receptors shown here come from a human donor with pancreatic ductal adenocarcinoma.

CDR3 sequence: CASSPGGLGSYEQYF. For the CDR3, the DNA is TGTGCCAGCAGTCCAGGGGGCCTGGGATCCTACGAGCAGTACTTC. The J gene is TRBJ2-7, the V gene TRBV27; TRBD1 matches 8 bases. The germline CDR1 and CDR2 sequences are MNHEY and SMNVEV (reference sequence). The length of the CDR3 is 15 residues. The J segment lost 1 base and the V segment lost 5 bases, leaving 7 bases of the junction unmatched.

The CDR3 DNA is TGTGCCAGCAGCGTTTTCGGGACAGGGGTGGGCAATGAGCAGTTCTTC. Protein: CASSVFGTGVGNEQFF. V usage is TRBV7-2 and J usage is TRBJ2-1; 10 nucleotides align to TRBD1. The CDR3 is 16 amino acids. The V segment lost 5 bases and the J segment 6 bases; nucleotides outside the gene matches: 10. Germline V CDR1 and CDR2: SGHTA, FQGNSA.

CDR3 region: CASSFQGALGEKLFF. In nucleotides, the CDR3 is TGCGCCAGCAGCTTCCAGGGGGCTTTGGGAGAAAAACTGTTTTTT. V and J are TRBV5-1 and TRBJ1-4, with 8 bases matching TRBD1. Germline lookup yields CDR1 SGHRS and CDR2 YFSETQ. The CDR3 totals 15 residues. The V gene end was trimmed by 2 bases and the J gene end by 8 bases; junction bases not matched to a gene: 8.

The rearrangement uses TRBV6-1 and TRBJ2-4; D unclear. The CDR3 covers 14 residues. Germline CDR1 MNHNS, CDR2 SASEGT. V was clipped by 2 bases and J by 7 bases, with 12 bases between them. Here the CDR3 DNA reads TGTGCCAGCAGTGAACATCAGGTTGCCAACATTCAGTACTTC. Its protein product is CASSEHQVANIQYF.

V gene TRBV29-1 combines with J gene TRBJ2-4, with unresolved D. This CDR3 contains 12 residues. From germline, CDR1 is SQVTM and CDR2 ANQGSEA. V was shortened by 7 bases and J by 8 bases, with 15 bases between the two germline ends. CDR3: CSAGAGSYIQYF. Here the CDR3 DNA reads TGCAGCGCTGGAGCTGGAAGCTACATTCAGTACTTC.

V and J are TRBV2 and TRBJ2-1; TRBD2 matches at 14 bases. V lost 3 bases to trimming and J lost 8 bases; unmatched junction nucleotides: 15. Germline V gene lookup returns CDR1 SNHLY and CDR2 FYNNEI. The CDR3 is 19 amino acids. The CDR3 protein is CASSDKWSLGTSGSDEQFF. The CDR3 DNA reads as TGTGCCAGCAGTGATAAATGGTCCCTAGGGACTAGCGGGAGCGATGAGCAGTTCTTC.

The count of this clone is one. The rearrangement links TRBV11-2 to TRBJ2-3; tentative D call: TRBD2 (7 bases). CDR3 length: 16 residues. The V end was cut by 4 bases, the J end by 0 bases, with 14 bases between. CDR1 and CDR2 from the germline V gene are SGHAT and FQNNGV. The CDR3 nucleotides are TGTGCCAGCAGCTCCGTTGCGGGGGCTAGCACAGATACGCAGTATTTT. Residues: CASSSVAGASTDTQYF. Full variable domain (remainder filled in from reference TRBV11-2 and TRBJ2-3): EAGVAQSPRYKIIEKRQSVAFWCNPISGHATLYWYQQILGQGPKLLIQFQNNGVVDDSQLPKDRFSAERLKGVDSTLKIQPAKLEDSAVYLCASSSVAGASTDTQYFGPGTRLTVL.

As DNA, the CDR3 is TGCGCCAGCAGTGAGTCACCTAGCGGGAGAGATACGCAGTATTTT. Translation gives CASSESPSGRDTQYF. This rearrangement joins TRBV10-2 to TRBJ2-3; 10 bases match TRBD2. This CDR3 comprises 15 residues. Germline V gene lookup returns CDR1 WSHSY and CDR2 SAAADI. J lost 5 bases, V lost 0 bases, and 2 bases had no gene match.

The gene calls are TRBV18 and TRBJ2-3; 10 nucleotides agree with TRBD1. CDR3 length equals 15 residues. V dropped 6 bases and J dropped 6; count of bases not matched to a gene: 9. Germline V gene lookup returns CDR1 KGHSH and CDR2 LQKENI. The CDR3 DNA reads TGTGCCAGCTCCCCCGGGACAGGGGAGTGGGATACGCAGTATTTT. Protein product: CASSPGTGEWDTQYF. The entire variable domain, with the rest obtained from reference TRBV18 and TRBJ2-3, is as follows: NAGVMQNPRHLVRRRGQEARLRCSPMKGHSHVYWYRQLPEEGLKFMVYLQKENIIDESGMPKERFSAEFPKEGPSILRIQQVVRGDSAAYFCASSPGTGEWDTQYFGPGTRLTVL.

This CDR3 reads CASSSTGTEQETQYF. CDR3 bases: TGTGCCAGCAGCTCCACTGGGACAGAACAAGAGACCCAGTACTTC. This chain connects TRBV7-3 to TRBJ2-5; 7 bases are shared with TRBD1. With 4 bases clipped from V and 2 bases from J, the junction kept 7 bases outside the gene matches. This CDR3 has 15 amino acids. The germline V gene encodes CDR1 SGHTA and CDR2 FQGTGA.

The chain has TRBV25-1 and TRBJ2-1, with 8 bases identical to TRBD2. Trimming cost V 10 bases and J 4 bases; bases outside gene matches: 9. The CDR3 is 14 residues long. Per germline, CDR1 MGHDK and CDR2 SYGVNS. CDR3 DNA sequence: TGTGCCACCCAGCGGACTAGCCGATACAATGAGCAGTTCTTC. It translates to CATQRTSRYNEQFF. The full variable domain, completed using reference TRBV25-1 and TRBJ2-1, is EADIYQTPRYLVIGTGKKITLECSQTMGHDKMYWYQQDPGMELHLIHYSYGVNSTEKGDLSSESTVSRIRTEHFPLTLESARPSHTSQYLCATQRTSRYNEQFFGPGTRLTVL.

The chain couples TRBV11-1 to TRBJ2-7; D unresolved. CDR3 length: 14 amino acids. Trimming left V 6 bases short and J 0 bases short, with 12 bases between. CDR1 SGHAT and CDR2 FQDESV come from the germline V gene (reference sequence). The CDR3 reads CASSFNSFSYEQYF. The CDR3 DNA follows: TGTGCCAGCAGTTTTAACTCGTTCTCCTACGAGCAGTACTTC.

The table lists this clone with a few counts. V is TRBV2 and J is TRBJ2-7; 11 positions match TRBD2. CDR1 SNHLY and CDR2 FYNNEI come from the germline V gene. Trimming took 7 bases from V and 4 from J; bases not matched to a gene: 6. The CDR3 sequence is 14 residues long. The CDR3 region has the DNA TGTGCCAGCACCCTACTAGCGGGAGTTTACGAGCAGTACTTC. This codes for CASTLLAGVYEQYF. Complete variable domain (other parts from reference TRBV2 and TRBJ2-7): EPEVTQTPSHQVTQMGQEVILRCVPISNHLYFYWYRQILGQKVEFLVSFYNNEISEKSEIFDDQFSVERPDGSNFTLKIRSTKLEDSAMYFCASTLLAGVYEQYFGPGTRLTVT.